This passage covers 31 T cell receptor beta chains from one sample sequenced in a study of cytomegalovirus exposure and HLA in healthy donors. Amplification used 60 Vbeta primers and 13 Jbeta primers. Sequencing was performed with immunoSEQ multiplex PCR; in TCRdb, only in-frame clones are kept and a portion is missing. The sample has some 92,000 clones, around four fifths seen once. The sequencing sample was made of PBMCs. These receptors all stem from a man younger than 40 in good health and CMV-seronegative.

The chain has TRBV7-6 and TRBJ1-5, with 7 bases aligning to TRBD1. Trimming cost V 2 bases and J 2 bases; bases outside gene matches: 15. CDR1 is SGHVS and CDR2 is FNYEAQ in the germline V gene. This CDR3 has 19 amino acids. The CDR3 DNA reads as TGTGCCAGCAGCTTATCAGGAACAGGGGCTTGGCTTGGCAATCAGCCCCAGCATTTT. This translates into CASSLSGTGAWLGNQPQHF.

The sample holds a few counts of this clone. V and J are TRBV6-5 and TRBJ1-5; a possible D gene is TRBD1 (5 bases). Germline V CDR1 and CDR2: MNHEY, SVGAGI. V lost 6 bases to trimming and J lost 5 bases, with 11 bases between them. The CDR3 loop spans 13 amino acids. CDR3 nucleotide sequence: TGTGCCAGCAGCTTTCGACAGCATCAGCCCCAGCATTTT. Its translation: CASSFRQHQPQHF.

Here the CDR3 reads CASSLVSGGGTGELFF. CDR3 nucleotides: TGTGCCAGCAGCTTAGTGTCCGGCGGGGGGACCGGGGAGCTGTTTTTT. The chain is built from TRBV7-9 and TRBJ2-2; 8 nucleotides agree with TRBD2. The V gene end was trimmed by 1 base and the J gene end by 5 bases; junction bases not matched to a gene: 6. Germline CDR1 is SEHNR and CDR2 is FQNEAQ (reference sequence). The CDR3 extends over 16 amino acids.

The CDR3, as DNA: TGCGCCAGCAGCCAAGCGCCTCTGGGCAGCTCCTACAATGAGCAGTTCTTC. Residues: CASSQAPLGSSYNEQFF. The chain employs TRBV4-3 and TRBJ2-1; D remains unclear. Germline CDR1 reads LGHNA; CDR2 reads YSLEER. The CDR3 consists of 17 residues. The ends were cut back, 1 base at V and 0 bases at J, with 13 bases in the middle.

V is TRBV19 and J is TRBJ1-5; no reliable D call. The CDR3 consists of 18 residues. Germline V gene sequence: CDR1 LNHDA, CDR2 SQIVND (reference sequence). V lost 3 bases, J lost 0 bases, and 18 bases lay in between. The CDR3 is CASSIPPDFRFSNQPQHF. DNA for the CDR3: TGTGCCAGTAGTATCCCTCCCGATTTCCGGTTTAGCAATCAGCCCCAGCATTTT.

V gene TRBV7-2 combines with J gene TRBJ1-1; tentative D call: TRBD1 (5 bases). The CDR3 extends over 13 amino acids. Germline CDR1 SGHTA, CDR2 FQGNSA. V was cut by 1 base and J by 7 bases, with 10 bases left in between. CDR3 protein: CASSLEGYGEAFF. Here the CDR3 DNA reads TGTGCCAGCAGCTTAGAGGGGTATGGTGAAGCTTTCTTT.

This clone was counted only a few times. CDR3 residues: CASSPSGQKGQPQHF. Here the CDR3 DNA reads TGCGCCAGCAGCCCCAGCGGGCAGAAGGGTCAGCCCCAGCATTTT. V gene TRBV5-1 combines with J gene TRBJ1-5, with D uncertain. The germline V gene encodes CDR1 SGHRS and CDR2 YFSETQ. Trimming removed 4 bases at V and 6 bases at J, with 17 bases between. The length of the CDR3 is 15 residues.

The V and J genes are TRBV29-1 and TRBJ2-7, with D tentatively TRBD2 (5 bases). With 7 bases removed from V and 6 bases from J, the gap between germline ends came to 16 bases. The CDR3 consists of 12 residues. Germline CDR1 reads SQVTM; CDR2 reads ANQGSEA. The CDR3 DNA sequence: TGCAGCGCCGTTGGTGGAGGATCCGAGCAGTACTTC. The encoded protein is CSAVGGGSEQYF.

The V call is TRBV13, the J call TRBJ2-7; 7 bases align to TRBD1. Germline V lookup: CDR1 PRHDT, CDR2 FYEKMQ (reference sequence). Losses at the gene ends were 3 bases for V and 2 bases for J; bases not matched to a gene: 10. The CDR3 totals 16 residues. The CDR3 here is CASSFPWAGGAYEQYF. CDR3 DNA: TGTGCCAGCAGCTTTCCTTGGGCAGGGGGAGCCTACGAGCAGTACTTC.

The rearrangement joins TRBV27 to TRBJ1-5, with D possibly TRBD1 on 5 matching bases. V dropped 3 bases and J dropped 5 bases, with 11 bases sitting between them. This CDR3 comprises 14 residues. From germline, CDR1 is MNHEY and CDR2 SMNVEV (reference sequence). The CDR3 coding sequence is TGTGCCAGCAGTTTTCGGGGGACTGATCAGCCCCAGCATTTT. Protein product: CASSFRGTDQPQHF.

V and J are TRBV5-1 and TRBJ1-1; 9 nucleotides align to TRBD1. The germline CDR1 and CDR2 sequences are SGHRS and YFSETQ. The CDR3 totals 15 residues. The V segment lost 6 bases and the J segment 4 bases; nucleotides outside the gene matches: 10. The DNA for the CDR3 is TGCGCCAGCATCGACTGGGACAGGGCAAGCACTGAAGCTTTCTTT. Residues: CASIDWDRASTEAFF.

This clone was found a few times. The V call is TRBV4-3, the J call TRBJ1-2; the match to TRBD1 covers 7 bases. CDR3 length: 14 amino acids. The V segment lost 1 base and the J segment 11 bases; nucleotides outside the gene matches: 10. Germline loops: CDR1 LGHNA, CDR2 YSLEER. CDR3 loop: CASSQGGTAFQYTF. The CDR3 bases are TGCGCCAGCAGCCAAGGCGGGACAGCCTTTCAATACACCTTC.

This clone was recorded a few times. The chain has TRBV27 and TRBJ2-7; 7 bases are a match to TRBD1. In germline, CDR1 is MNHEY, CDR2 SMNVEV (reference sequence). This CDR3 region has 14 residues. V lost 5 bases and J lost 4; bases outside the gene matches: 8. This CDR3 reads CASSLRTGFYEQYF. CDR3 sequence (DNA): TGTGCCAGCAGTCTCCGGACAGGTTTTTACGAGCAGTACTTC.

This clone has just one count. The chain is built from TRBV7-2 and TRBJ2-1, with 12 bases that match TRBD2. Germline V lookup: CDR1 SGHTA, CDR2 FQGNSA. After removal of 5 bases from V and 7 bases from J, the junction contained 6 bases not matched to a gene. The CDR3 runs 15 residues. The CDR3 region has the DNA TGTGCCAGCAGCCTAGGACTAGCGGGGCGGAATGAGCAGTTCTTC. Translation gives CASSLGLAGRNEQFF.

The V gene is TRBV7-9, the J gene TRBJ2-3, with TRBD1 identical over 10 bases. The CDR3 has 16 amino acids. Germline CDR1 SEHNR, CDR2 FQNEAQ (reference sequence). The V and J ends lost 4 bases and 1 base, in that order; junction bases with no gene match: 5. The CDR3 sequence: CASSSPGQGGTDTQYF. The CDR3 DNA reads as TGTGCCAGCAGCTCACCTGGACAGGGGGGCACAGATACGCAGTATTTT.

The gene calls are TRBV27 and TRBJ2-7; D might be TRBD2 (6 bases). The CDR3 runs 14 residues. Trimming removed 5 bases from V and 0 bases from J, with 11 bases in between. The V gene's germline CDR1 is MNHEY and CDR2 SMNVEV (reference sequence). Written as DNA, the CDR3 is TGTGCCAGCAGTCCGGGACTCTACTCCTACGAGCAGTACTTC. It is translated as CASSPGLYSYEQYF.

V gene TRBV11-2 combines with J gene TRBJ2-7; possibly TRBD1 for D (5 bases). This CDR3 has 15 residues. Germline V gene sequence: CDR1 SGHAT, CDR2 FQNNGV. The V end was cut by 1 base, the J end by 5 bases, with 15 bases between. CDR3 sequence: CASSLAPPTENEQYF. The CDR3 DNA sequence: TGTGCCAGCAGCTTAGCCCCTCCGACAGAAAACGAGCAGTACTTC.

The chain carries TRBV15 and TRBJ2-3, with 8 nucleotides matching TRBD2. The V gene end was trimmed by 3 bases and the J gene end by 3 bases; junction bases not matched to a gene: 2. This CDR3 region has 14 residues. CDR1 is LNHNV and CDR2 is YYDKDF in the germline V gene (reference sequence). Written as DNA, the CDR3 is TGTGCCACCAGCAGGGGACTAGAGACAGATACGCAGTATTTT. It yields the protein CATSRGLETDTQYF.

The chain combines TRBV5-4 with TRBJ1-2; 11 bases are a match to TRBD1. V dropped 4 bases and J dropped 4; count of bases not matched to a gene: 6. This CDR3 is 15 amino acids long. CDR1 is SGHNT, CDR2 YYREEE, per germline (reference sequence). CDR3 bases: TGTGCCAGCAGCAACCGGACAGGGGGCATCTATGGCTACACCTTC. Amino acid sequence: CASSNRTGGIYGYTF.

The CDR3 DNA is TGTGCCAGCCATTCCGGCGCCGGGTATGGCTACACCTTC. Translating it yields CASHSGAGYGYTF. V and J are TRBV19 and TRBJ1-2; D is unclear. Germline V gives CDR1 LNHDA, CDR2 SQIVND (reference sequence). V was trimmed by 9 bases and J by 5 bases, leaving 16 bases between them. This CDR3 has 13 amino acids.

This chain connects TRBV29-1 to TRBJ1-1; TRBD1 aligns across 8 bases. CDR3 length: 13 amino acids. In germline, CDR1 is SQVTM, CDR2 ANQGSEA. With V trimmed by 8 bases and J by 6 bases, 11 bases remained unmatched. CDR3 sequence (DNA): TGCAGCTCTGAGGAGGGACAGGCCGCTGAAGCTTTCTTT. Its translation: CSSEEGQAAEAFF.

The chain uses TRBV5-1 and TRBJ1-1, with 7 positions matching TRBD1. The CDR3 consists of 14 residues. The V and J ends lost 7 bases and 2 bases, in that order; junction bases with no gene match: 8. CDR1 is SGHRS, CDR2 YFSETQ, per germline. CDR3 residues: CASRSQGDNTEAFF. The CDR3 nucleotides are TGCGCCAGCCGAAGCCAGGGGGACAACACTGAAGCTTTCTTT.

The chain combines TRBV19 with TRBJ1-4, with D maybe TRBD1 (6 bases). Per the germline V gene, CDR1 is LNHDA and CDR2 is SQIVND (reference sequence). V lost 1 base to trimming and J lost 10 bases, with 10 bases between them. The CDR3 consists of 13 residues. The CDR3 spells CASSIAGARKLFF. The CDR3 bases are TGTGCCAGTAGTATAGCAGGGGCGAGAAAACTGTTTTTT.

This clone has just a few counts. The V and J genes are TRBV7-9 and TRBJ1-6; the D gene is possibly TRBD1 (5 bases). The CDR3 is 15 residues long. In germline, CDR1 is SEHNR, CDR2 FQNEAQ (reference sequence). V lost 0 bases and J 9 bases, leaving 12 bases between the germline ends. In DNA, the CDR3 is TGTGCCAGCAGCTTAGCGGGACTAGCGGGTTCACCCCTCCACTTT. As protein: CASSLAGLAGSPLHF.

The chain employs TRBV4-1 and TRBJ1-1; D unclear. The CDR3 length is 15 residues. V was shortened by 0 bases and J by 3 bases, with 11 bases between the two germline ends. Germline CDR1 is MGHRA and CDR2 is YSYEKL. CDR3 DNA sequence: TGCGCCAGCAGCCAAGACTGGAGGGAGGACACTGAAGCTTTCTTT. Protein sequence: CASSQDWREDTEAFF.

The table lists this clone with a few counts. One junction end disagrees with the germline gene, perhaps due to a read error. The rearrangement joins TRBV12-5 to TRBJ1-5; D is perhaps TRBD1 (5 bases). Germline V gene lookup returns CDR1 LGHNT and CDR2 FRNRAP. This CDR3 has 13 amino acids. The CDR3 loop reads CTSGLTGLQPQHF. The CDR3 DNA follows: TGTACTAGTGGTTTGACGGGACTCCAGCCCCAGCATTTT.

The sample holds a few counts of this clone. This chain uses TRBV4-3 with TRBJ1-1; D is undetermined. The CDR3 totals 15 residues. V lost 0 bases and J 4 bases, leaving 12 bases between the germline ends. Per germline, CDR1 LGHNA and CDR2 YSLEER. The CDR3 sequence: CASSQDRGVLTEAFF. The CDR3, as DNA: TGCGCCAGCAGCCAAGATCGCGGTGTCCTCACTGAAGCTTTCTTT.

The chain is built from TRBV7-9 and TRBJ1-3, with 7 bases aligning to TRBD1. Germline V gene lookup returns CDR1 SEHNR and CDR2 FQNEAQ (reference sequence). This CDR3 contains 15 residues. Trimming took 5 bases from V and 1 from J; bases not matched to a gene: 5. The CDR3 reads CASSQRDRSGNTIYF. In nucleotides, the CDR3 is TGTGCCAGCAGCCAAAGGGACAGATCTGGAAACACCATATATTTT.

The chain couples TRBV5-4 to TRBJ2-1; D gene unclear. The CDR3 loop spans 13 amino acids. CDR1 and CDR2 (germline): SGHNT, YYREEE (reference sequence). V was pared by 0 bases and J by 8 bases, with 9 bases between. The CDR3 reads CASSLVTPDEQFF. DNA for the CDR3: TGTGCCAGCAGCTTGGTCACTCCTGATGAGCAGTTCTTC.

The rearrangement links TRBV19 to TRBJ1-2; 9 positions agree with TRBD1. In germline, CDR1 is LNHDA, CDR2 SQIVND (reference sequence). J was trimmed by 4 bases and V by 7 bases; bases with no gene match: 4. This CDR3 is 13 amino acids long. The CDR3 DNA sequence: TGTGCCAGTATAGGGACAGGGCTCTATGGCTACACCTTC. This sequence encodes CASIGTGLYGYTF.

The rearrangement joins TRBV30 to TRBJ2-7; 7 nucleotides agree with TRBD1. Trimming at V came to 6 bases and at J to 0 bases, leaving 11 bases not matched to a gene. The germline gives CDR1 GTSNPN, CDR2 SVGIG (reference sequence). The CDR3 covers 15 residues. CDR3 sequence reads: CACTRQGKSSYEQYF. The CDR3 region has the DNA TGTGCCTGTACCCGACAGGGTAAGAGCTCCTACGAGCAGTACTTC.